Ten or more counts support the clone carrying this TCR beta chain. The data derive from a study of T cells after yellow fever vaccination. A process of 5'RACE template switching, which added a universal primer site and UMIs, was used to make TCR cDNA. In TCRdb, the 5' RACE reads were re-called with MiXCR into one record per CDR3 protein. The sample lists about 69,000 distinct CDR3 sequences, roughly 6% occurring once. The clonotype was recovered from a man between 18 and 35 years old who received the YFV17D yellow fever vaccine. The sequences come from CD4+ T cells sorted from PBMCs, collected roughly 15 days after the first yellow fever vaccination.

Written as DNA, the CDR3 is TGTGCCAGCAGTTTGGGCCCGGACTATGGCTACACCTTC. Amino acid sequence: CASSLGPDYGYTF. The rearrangement links TRBV12-3 or TRBV12-4 to TRBJ1-2; D unclear. V lost 3 bases to trimming and J lost 3 bases, with 8 bases between them. This CDR3 has 13 residues.